These 31 T cell receptor beta chains were all obtained from the same sample, sequenced in a study of regulatory T cells in long-lasting Graves disease. Through Arm-PCR of CDR3 regions and iRepertoire HTBI primers, TCR beta libraries were built. TCRdb called the multiplex PCR reads again in MiXCR, with one record for every CDR3 protein. Of 500,000 to 700,000 distinct CDR3 sequences in the sample, about 32% were seen once. Indicated time point: persistent/refractory GD, antithyroid drugs over 5 years with positive TRAb. Scientists built the TCR library using RNA that was extracted from PBMCs. Sequencing was performed on peripheral blood mononuclear cells (PBMCs), taken when the disease was refractory, from a patient treated with antithyroid drugs. The receptors stem from a female donor with Graves disease.

The chain combines TRBV7-6 with TRBJ2-2; 10 nucleotides line up with TRBD1. J lost 4 bases, V lost 4 bases, and 6 bases had no gene match. There are 16 residues in the CDR3. Germline-derived CDR1 and CDR2 are SGHVS and FNYEAQ. The CDR3 protein is CASSSAGTGATGELFF. The CDR3 nucleotides read TGTGCCAGCAGCTCAGCCGGGACAGGGGCCACCGGGGAGCTGTTTTTT.

This clonotype is a singleton in its sample. The junction departs from the called germline gene at one end, perhaps through a read error. The chain couples TRBV5-1 to TRBJ1-4; D perhaps matches TRBD1 (6 bases). This CDR3 has 13 amino acids. Per germline, CDR1 SGHRS and CDR2 YFSETQ. The CDR3 is CAGSVQGNEKLFF. The CDR3 DNA follows: TGCGCCGGCAGCGTACAGGGAAATGAAAAACTGTTTTTT.

This CDR3 reads CASSLFRDSIHEQYF. The CDR3 coding sequence is TGTGCCAGCAGTTTATTCCGGGACAGCATCCACGAGCAGTACTTC. The V call is TRBV6-5, the J call TRBJ2-7; TRBD1 aligns across 7 bases. The CDR3 length is 15 residues. Looked up from germline, CDR1 is MNHEY and CDR2 is SVGAGI. Trimming removed 4 bases from V and 5 bases from J; junction bases left unmatched: 11.

This chain connects TRBV29-1 to TRBJ1-2, with D possibly being TRBD1 (5 bases). The V end lost 4 bases, the J end lost 0 bases, and 24 bases lay between the germline ends. The CDR3 totals 18 residues. CDR1 and CDR2 from the germline V gene are SQVTM and ANQGSEA. The CDR3 protein is CSVGARGLLSLANYGYTF. DNA of the CDR3: TGCAGCGTTGGGGCGAGGGGATTACTTTCCTTAGCTAACTATGGCTACACCTTC.

As regards this clonotype: A read error is possible here, since a much larger clone lies one base away. The conserved phenylalanine or tryptophan is not found at the CDR3 terminus, so this likely reflects a read error. J is TRBJ1-2 and V is TRBV12-3 or TRBV12-4; D is undetermined. CDR3 length: 15 residues. V gave up 8 bases and J gave up 6 bases, with 22 bases separating them. The CDR3 bases are TGTGCCAGCGGGAAGGTTAGGGCCACAACCCATGGCTACACCCTC. Translating gives CASGKVRATTHGYTL.

This clonotype was detected a few times. This chain uses TRBV7-2 with TRBJ2-3, with TRBD2 identical over 7 bases. The CDR3 contains 13 residues. Germline V gene lookup returns CDR1 SGHTA and CDR2 FQGNSA. V lost 5 bases, J lost 6 bases, and 5 bases stayed unmatched. CDR3 protein: CASSITSVDTQYF. Written as DNA, the CDR3 is TGTGCCAGCAGCATAACTAGCGTGGATACGCAGTATTTT. Full variable domain (missing parts from reference TRBV7-2 and TRBJ2-3): GAGVSQSPSNKVTEKGKDVELRCDPISGHTALYWYRQSLGQGLEFLIYFQGNSAPDKSGLPSDRFSAERTGGSVSTLTIQRTQQEDSAVYLCASSITSVDTQYFGPGTRLTVL.

This clonotype appeared a few times. The chain has TRBV27 and TRBJ2-7; D is undetermined. Germline V gives CDR1 MNHEY, CDR2 SMNVEV (reference sequence). The CDR3 covers 13 residues. V lost 5 bases and J lost 1, with 9 bases in between. In DNA, the CDR3 is TGTGCCAGCAGTCAACAAATTTCCTACGAGCAGTACTTC. Translation gives CASSQQISYEQYF.

This clonotype was seen ten or more times. The chain carries TRBV28 and TRBJ2-4, with TRBD1 matching 10 bases. The CDR3 length is 17 residues. Germline V lookup: CDR1 MDHEN, CDR2 SYDVKM. With V trimmed by 4 bases and J by 8 bases, 14 bases remained unmatched. CDR3 amino acids: CASSSFGGQGSLYIQYF. CDR3 in DNA: TGTGCCAGCAGTTCTTTTGGGGGACAGGGGTCCTTGTACATTCAGTACTTC.

The chain employs TRBV6-2 or TRBV6-3 and TRBJ1-2; 8 bases are shared with TRBD1. CDR3 length equals 17 residues. V was clipped by 4 bases and J by 2 bases; unmatched bases: 12. Germline V CDR1 and CDR2: MNHEY, SVGEGT. CDR3 sequence reads: CASSSRTGSSSNYGYTF. The CDR3 DNA reads as TGTGCCAGCAGTTCTCGGACAGGGTCCTCTTCCAACTATGGCTACACCTTC.

Turning to this clonotype: A much larger clone is a single base away; this may be a read error. J is TRBJ1-5 and V is TRBV28; D may be TRBD1 (5 bases). The CDR3 has 15 residues. CDR1 and CDR2 (germline): MDHEN, SYDVKM. The CDR3 sequence: CASKPWSGSNQPRHF. Written as DNA, the CDR3 is TGTGCCAGCAAACCCTGGTCAGGGTCTAATCAGCCCCGGCATTTT. Combining the CDR3 with reference TRBV28 and TRBJ1-5 gives the whole variable domain DVKVTQSSRYLVKRTGEKVFLECVQDMDHENMFWYRQDPGLGLRLIYFSYDVKMKEKGDIPEGYSVSREKKERFSLILESASTNQTSMYLCASKPWSGSNQPRHFGDGTRLSIL.

Turning to this clonotype: A much larger clone lies a single base off, so this may be a read error. This chain links TRBV12-3 or TRBV12-4 with TRBJ1-2; no clear D. The CDR3 consists of 13 residues. Written as DNA, the CDR3 is TGTGCCAGCGGGTTTAACTCTAACTATGACTACACCTTC. Amino acids: CASGFNSNYDYTF.

V usage is TRBV7-3 and J usage is TRBJ1-1, with a possible D match to TRBD1 (5 bases). The V gene's germline CDR1 is SGHTA and CDR2 FQGTGA. The CDR3 extends over 15 amino acids. Trimming cost V 5 bases and J 0 bases, with 13 bases left between them. CDR3 in amino acids: CASSNTGVLNTEAFF. The CDR3 nucleotides read TGTGCCAGCAGCAATACAGGTGTTCTGAACACTGAAGCTTTCTTT.

The CDR3 region is CATRGGIEPSPYTF. CDR3 nucleotide sequence: TGTGCCACCAGGGGCGGGATAGAACCCAGTCCCTACACCTTC. V usage is TRBV24-1 and J usage is TRBJ1-2; the D is unclear. The germline V gene has CDR1 KGHDR and CDR2 SFDVKD. With 7 bases removed from V and 10 bases from J, the gap between germline ends came to 21 bases. This CDR3 contains 14 residues.

This sequence joins TRBV20-1 and TRBJ1-1; tentatively, D is TRBD1 (5 bases). This CDR3 region has 14 residues. Between the trimmed V and J ends, which lost 6 bases and 1 base, there was a span of 15 bases. Germline V gene sequence: CDR1 DFQATT, CDR2 SNEGSKA (reference sequence). The DNA for the CDR3 is TGCAGTGCCGGAGAGACCGGACAGAACACTGAAGCTTTCTTT. Its protein is CSAGETGQNTEAFF.

This clonotype was counted between two and nine times. This chain links TRBV20-1 with TRBJ1-6; D is perhaps TRBD1 (5 bases). Germline CDR1 and CDR2: DFQATT and SNEGSKA (reference sequence). V was trimmed by 4 bases and J by 6 bases, leaving 13 bases between them. There are 14 residues in the CDR3. CDR3 in DNA: TGCAGTGCTACCCGGGACGGTTCTAATTCACCCCTCCACTTT. Protein sequence: CSATRDGSNSPLHF.

This clonotype was detected only a few times. This chain joins TRBV9 and TRBJ1-1; the D gene is possibly TRBD1 (5 bases). The CDR3 covers 16 residues. Germline V gene sequence: CDR1 SGDLS, CDR2 YYNGEE. The V gene lost 0 bases and the J gene lost 3 bases, with 15 bases spanning the gap. CDR3 coding DNA: TGTGCCAGCAGCGTAGCGAGTCCCGGGACCCACACTGAAGCTTTCTTT. Encoded protein: CASSVASPGTHTEAFF.

The chain combines TRBV5-6 with TRBJ2-7; possible D gene TRBD2, 7 bases. Per the germline V gene, CDR1 is SGHDT and CDR2 is YYEEEE. Trimming pared 4 bases from V and 6 bases from J, leaving 23 bases between. This CDR3 spans 16 amino acids. CDR3 region: CASSREVRSGEGEQYF. The CDR3 DNA reads TGTGCCAGCAGCCGGGAGGTCAGGTCAGGGGAAGGCGAGCAGTACTTC.

This clonotype appeared a few times. The chain recombines TRBV5-1 with TRBJ2-7; D may be TRBD1 (5 bases). V was shortened by 5 bases and J by 3 bases, with 12 bases between the two germline ends. This CDR3 spans 13 amino acids. The germline V gene encodes CDR1 SGHRS and CDR2 YFSETQ. The CDR3 DNA sequence: TGCGCCAGCAGGGTTGGGGCGGACTACGAGCAGTACTTC. This codes for CASRVGADYEQYF.

The chain couples TRBV9 to TRBJ1-4; 10 bases match TRBD1. V gave up 0 bases and J gave up 3 bases; unmatched junction bases: 5. The germline V gene has CDR1 SGDLS and CDR2 YYNGEE. The CDR3 covers 17 residues. The CDR3 DNA reads TGTGCCAGCAGCGTAGATCTAGGACAGGGGGCTAATGAAAAACTGTTTTTT. Amino acids: CASSVDLGQGANEKLFF.

The chain employs TRBV20-1 and TRBJ1-5, with D possibly being TRBD1 (6 bases). CDR1 is DFQATT and CDR2 is SNEGSKA in the germline V gene (reference sequence). This CDR3 has 15 amino acids. With 5 bases removed from V and 10 bases from J, the gap between germline ends came to 24 bases. The DNA for the CDR3 is TGCAGTGCTGCGAAAGGCGGGACACCTAGGGGCCCCCAGCATTTT. Protein product: CSAAKGGTPRGPQHF.

In this sample, this clonotype turned up a few times. One end of the junction does not line up with germline, which may come from a read error. The chain has TRBV6-2 or TRBV6-3 and TRBJ1-2, with D perhaps matching TRBD1 (5 bases). This CDR3 is 13 amino acids long. Germline CDR1 reads MNHEY; CDR2 reads SVGEGT. CDR3 nucleotides: TGCGCCAGCAGTCCGACAGCCCAAGGAGGCTACACCTTC. Its translation: CASSPTAQGGYTF.

In its sample, this clonotype was seen a few times. A read error is possible here, since a much larger clone lies one base away. The gene calls are TRBV11-2 and TRBJ2-7, with 9 nucleotides matching TRBD2. The CDR3 contains 15 residues. Germline V gene lookup returns CDR1 SGHAT and CDR2 FQNNGV. The ends lost 5 bases at V and 3 bases at J; junction bases unmatched: 8. The CDR3: CASSPRISGSYEQYF. As DNA, the CDR3 is TGTGCCAGCAGCCCGCGGATTAGCGGGAGCTACGAGCAGTACTTC.

This clonotype came up many times. The V call is TRBV20-1, the J call TRBJ2-4; D may match TRBD1 or TRBD2 (7 bases each). V was shortened by 3 bases and J by 7 bases, with 13 bases between the two germline ends. From germline, CDR1 is DFQATT and CDR2 SNEGSKA (reference sequence). CDR3 size: 13 residues. The CDR3, as DNA: TGCAGTGCTAGGGCTCAGGGGGGGAACATTCAGTACTTC. Translating it yields CSARAQGGNIQYF.

There are a few counts of this clonotype. The gene calls are TRBV12-3 or TRBV12-4 and TRBJ1-1, with no clear D. This CDR3 has 12 amino acids. With 5 bases removed from V and 4 bases from J, the gap between germline ends came to 8 bases. CDR3 coding DNA: TGTGCCAGCAGTCACCCGGCCACTGAAGCTTTCTTT. Its translation: CASSHPATEAFF.

V is TRBV28 and J is TRBJ1-6; D remains unclear. Trimming left V 0 bases short and J 6 bases short, with 3 bases between. The CDR3 extends over 13 amino acids. Germline V gene sequence: CDR1 MDHEN, CDR2 SYDVKM. The CDR3 spells CASSLWVNSPLHF. As DNA, the CDR3 is TGTGCCAGCAGTTTATGGGTTAATTCACCCCTCCACTTT.

The chain employs TRBV7-8 and TRBJ1-1; a possible D gene is TRBD1 (6 bases). V shed 1 base and J shed 8 bases, with 11 bases lying between them. Germline V gene lookup returns CDR1 SGHVS and CDR2 FQNEAQ. This CDR3 contains 13 residues. The CDR3 sequence is CASSLGGQIEAFF. CDR3 in DNA: TGTGCCAGCAGCTTAGGAGGACAGATCGAAGCTTTCTTT. Using reference TRBV7-8 and TRBJ1-1 for the parts outside the CDR3, the full variable domain is GAGVSQSPRYKVAKRGQDVALRCDPISGHVSLFWYQQALGQGPEFLTYFQNEAQLDKSGLPSDRFFAERPEGSVSTLKIQRTQQEDSAVYLCASSLGGQIEAFFGQGTRLTVV.

The gene calls are TRBV10-3 and TRBJ1-4; D unclear. V lost 3 bases, J lost 0 bases, and 8 bases lay in between. CDR1 and CDR2 from the germline V gene are ENHRY and SYGVKD. This CDR3 region has 15 residues. This CDR3 is CAISDSETTNEKLFF. The CDR3 bases are TGTGCCATCAGTGACAGCGAAACAACTAATGAAAAACTGTTTTTT.

This clonotype has only a few counts. J is TRBJ2-5 and V is TRBV5-1; TRBD2 matches 8 bases. The CDR3 extends over 15 amino acids. In germline, CDR1 is SGHRS, CDR2 YFSETQ. V shed 4 bases, J shed 0 bases, and the junction held 5 bases outside the gene matches. The CDR3 DNA is TGCGCCAGCAGCGGTGCACTAGCGGACCAAGAGACCCAGTACTTC. Amino acid sequence: CASSGALADQETQYF.

This clonotype was seen many times. The chain couples TRBV29-1 to TRBJ1-1, with 7 positions matching TRBD1. The germline V gene encodes CDR1 SQVTM and CDR2 ANQGSEA. The ends lost 1 base at V and 3 bases at J; junction bases unmatched: 2. The CDR3 spans 13 residues. CDR3 region: CSVEGDRDTEAFF. DNA of the CDR3: TGCAGCGTTGAAGGAGACAGGGACACTGAAGCTTTCTTT.

The chain recombines TRBV5-5 with TRBJ2-1; 7 bases fit TRBD2. V dropped 2 bases and J dropped 5; count of bases not matched to a gene: 7. Looked up from germline, CDR1 is SGHKS and CDR2 is YYEKEE (reference sequence). The CDR3 consists of 15 residues. The CDR3 DNA sequence: TGTGCCAGCAGCTTTTTTTCTAGCGGCCACAATGAGCAGTTCTTC. This gives the protein CASSFFSSGHNEQFF.

The genes are TRBV5-5 and TRBJ1-4, with D unclear. V was shortened by 3 bases and J by 8 bases, with 14 bases between the two germline ends. The CDR3 is 14 residues long. Germline V CDR1 and CDR2: SGHKS, YYEKEE (reference sequence). This chain's CDR3 is CASSSPGGYEKLFF. The CDR3 DNA reads as TGTGCCAGCAGCTCCCCCGGAGGGTACGAAAAACTGTTTTTT.